This T cell receptor (beta chain) was found in a study of beta chain features in type 1 diabetes. General study points: An over-representation of cells with high TCR expression could result from cDNA sequencing. Moderate but significant shortening of TCRB CDR3s was recorded in all four CD4+ subsets from Type 1 diabetes patients.

Sequenced material consisted of expressed TCRB transcripts (all of the isolated RNA was reverse transcribed). Using immunoSEQ multiplex PCR, the repertoire was profiled, and TCRdb retains in-frame clones only, with some absent. The top ten hold about 1% of the sample, which has more than 300,000 clones, roughly 9% seen once. Comments on this clone: As yet, its antigen is unknown.

Germline values: CDR1 SGDLS, CDR2 YYNGEE. V was trimmed by 4 bases and J by 2 bases, leaving 12 bases between them. This CDR3 comprises 14 residues. CD4+ cells of the naive, central memory, regulatory and stem cell-like memory types were sorted via CD45RO/CCR7/CD25/CD127/CD95/CD27. Purity exceeding 98% was reached by all sorted populations. This chain uses TRBV9 with TRBJ2-5; TRBD1 is a possible D gene (5 bases). The clonotype originates from a man aged 30-40 years with type 1 diabetes. Sequencing used central memory CD4+ T cells from blood. The CDR3 DNA sequence: TGTGCCAGCAGCCTTAGACAGTCGCAAGAGACCCAGTACTTC. Its protein is CASSLRQSQETQYF.